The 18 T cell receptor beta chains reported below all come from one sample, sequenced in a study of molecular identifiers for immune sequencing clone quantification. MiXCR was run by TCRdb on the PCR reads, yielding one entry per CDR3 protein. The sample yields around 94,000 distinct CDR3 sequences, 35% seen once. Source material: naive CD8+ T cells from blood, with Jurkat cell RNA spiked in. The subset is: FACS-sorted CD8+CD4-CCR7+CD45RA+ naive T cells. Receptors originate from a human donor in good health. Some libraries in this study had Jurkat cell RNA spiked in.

CDR3 in DNA: TGTGCCAGCAGTTTTGGCCTAGCCGGATCCGAGCAGTACTTC. Protein sequence: CASSFGLAGSEQYF. The rearrangement links TRBV27 to TRBJ2-7; weak D call: TRBD2 (5 bases). In germline, CDR1 is MNHEY, CDR2 SMNVEV (reference sequence). The CDR3 runs to 14 residues. Trimming removed 3 bases at V and 6 bases at J, with 15 bases between.

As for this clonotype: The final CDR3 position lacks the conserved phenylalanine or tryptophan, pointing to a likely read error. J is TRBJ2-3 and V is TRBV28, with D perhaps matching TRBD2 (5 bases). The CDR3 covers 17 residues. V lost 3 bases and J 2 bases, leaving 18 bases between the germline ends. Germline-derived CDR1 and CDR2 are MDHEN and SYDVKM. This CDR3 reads CASSLAGRAELTDTQYS. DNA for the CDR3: TGTGCCAGCAGTTTGGCGGGTCGGGCAGAACTCACAGATACGCAGTATTCT.

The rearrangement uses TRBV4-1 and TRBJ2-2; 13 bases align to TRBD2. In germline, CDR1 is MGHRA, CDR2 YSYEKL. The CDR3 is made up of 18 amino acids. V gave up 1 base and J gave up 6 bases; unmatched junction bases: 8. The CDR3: CASSQVTGLAGQAGELFF. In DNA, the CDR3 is TGCGCCAGCAGCCAAGTCACGGGACTAGCGGGACAGGCCGGGGAGCTGTTTTTT.

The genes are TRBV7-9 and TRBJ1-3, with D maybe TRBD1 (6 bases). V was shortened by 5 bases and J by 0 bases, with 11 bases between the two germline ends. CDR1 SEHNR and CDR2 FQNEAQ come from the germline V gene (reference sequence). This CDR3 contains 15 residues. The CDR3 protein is CASSLQGNSGNTIYF. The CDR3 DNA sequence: TGTGCCAGCAGCCTTCAGGGGAACTCTGGAAACACCATATATTTT.

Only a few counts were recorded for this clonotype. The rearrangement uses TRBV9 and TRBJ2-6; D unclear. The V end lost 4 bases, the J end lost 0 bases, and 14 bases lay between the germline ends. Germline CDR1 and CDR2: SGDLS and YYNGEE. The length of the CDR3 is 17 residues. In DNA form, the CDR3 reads TGTGCCAGCAGCCATAGTGCGGAGAGCTCTGGGGCCAACGTCCTGACTTTC. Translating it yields CASSHSAESSGANVLTF.

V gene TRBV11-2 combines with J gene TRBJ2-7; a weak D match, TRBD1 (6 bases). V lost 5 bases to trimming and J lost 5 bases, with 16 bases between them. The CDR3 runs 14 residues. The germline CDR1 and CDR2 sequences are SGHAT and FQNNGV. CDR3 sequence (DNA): TGTGCCAGCAGCGGGGGCCCTATGACCAACGAGCAGTACTTC. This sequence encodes CASSGGPMTNEQYF. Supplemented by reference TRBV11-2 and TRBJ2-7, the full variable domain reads EAGVAQSPRYKIIEKRQSVAFWCNPISGHATLYWYQQILGQGPKLLIQFQNNGVVDDSQLPKDRFSAERLKGVDSTLKIQPAKLEDSAVYLCASSGGPMTNEQYFGPGTRLTVT.

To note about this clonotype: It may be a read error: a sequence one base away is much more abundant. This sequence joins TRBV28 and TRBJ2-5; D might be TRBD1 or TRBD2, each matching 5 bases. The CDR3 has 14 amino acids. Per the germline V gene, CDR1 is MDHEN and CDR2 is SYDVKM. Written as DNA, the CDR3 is TGTGCCAGCAGTTCTGTGCTGGGGGAAGAGCCCCAGTACTTC. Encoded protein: CASSSVLGEEPQYF.

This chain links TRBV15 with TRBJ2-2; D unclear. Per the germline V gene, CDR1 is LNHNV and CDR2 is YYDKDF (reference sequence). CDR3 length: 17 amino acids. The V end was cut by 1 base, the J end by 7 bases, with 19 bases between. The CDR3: CATSRGPPSLAFGELFF. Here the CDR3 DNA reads TGTGCCACCAGCAGAGGCCCTCCTTCGTTGGCCTTCGGGGAGCTGTTTTTT.

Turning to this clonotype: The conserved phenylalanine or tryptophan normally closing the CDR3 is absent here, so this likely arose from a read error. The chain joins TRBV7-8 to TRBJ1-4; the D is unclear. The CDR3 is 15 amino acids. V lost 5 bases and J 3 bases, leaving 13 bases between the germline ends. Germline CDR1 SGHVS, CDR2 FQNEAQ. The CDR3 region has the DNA TGTGCCAGCAGCCCAGGACCCTCATCTAATGAAAAACTGTTTATT. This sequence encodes CASSPGPSSNEKLFI.

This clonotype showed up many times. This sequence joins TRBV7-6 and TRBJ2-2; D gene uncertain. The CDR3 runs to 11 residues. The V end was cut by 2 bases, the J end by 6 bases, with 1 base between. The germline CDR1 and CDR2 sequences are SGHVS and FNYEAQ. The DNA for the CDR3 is TGTGCCAGCAGCTTACCCGGGGAGCTGTTTTTT. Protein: CASSLPGELFF.

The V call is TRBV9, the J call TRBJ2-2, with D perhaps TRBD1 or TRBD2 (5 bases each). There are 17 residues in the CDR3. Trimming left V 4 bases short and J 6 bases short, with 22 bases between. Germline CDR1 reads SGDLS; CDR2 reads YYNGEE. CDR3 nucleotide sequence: TGTGCCAGCAGCCCAACCGGCCAGGGACCTAACGCCGGGGAGCTGTTTTTT. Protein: CASSPTGQGPNAGELFF.

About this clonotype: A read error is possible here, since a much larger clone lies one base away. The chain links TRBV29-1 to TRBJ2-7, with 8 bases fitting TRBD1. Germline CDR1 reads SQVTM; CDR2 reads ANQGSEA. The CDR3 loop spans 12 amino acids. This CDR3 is CSVEQGAYEQNF. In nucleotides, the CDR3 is TGCAGCGTTGAACAGGGGGCCTACGAGCAGAACTTC.

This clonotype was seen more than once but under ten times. CDR3 amino acids: CASSLGLVGRTGELFF. The CDR3, as DNA: TGTGCCAGCAGTTTAGGACTAGTGGGGCGCACCGGGGAGCTGTTTTTT. The genes are TRBV28 and TRBJ2-2, with 7 bases fitting TRBD2. This CDR3 comprises 16 residues. Germline CDR1 reads MDHEN; CDR2 reads SYDVKM. Losses at the gene ends were 2 bases for V and 4 bases for J; bases not matched to a gene: 7.

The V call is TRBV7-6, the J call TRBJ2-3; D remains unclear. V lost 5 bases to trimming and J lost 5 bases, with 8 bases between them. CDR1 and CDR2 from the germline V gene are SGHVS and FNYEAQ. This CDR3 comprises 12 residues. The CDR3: CASSPDGDTQYF. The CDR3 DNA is TGTGCCAGCAGCCCGGACGGAGATACGCAGTATTTT. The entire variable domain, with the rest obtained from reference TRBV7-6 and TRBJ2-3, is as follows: GAGVSQSPRYKVTKRGQDVALRCDPISGHVSLYWYRQALGQGPEFLTYFNYEAQQDKSGLPNDRFSAERPEGSISTLTIQRTEQRDSAMYRCASSPDGDTQYFGPGTRLTVL.

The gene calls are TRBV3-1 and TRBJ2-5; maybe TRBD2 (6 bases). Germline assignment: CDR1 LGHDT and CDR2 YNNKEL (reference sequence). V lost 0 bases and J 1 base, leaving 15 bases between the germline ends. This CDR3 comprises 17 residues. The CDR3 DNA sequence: TGTGCCAGCAGCCAAGACAAGACTAGTCCGTCCCAAGAGACCCAGTACTTC. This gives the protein CASSQDKTSPSQETQYF.

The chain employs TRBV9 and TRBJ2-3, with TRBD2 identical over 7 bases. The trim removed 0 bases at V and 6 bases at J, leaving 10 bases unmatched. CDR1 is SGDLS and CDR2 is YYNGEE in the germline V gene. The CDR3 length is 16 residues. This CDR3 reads CASSVGGGRMSDTQYF. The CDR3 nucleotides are TGTGCCAGCAGCGTAGGGGGCGGGAGAATGTCTGATACGCAGTATTTT.

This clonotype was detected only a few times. The CDR3 DNA is TGTGCCAGTAGTATAGTAACAGGAGGGACTGAAGCTTTCTTT. This encodes CASSIVTGGTEAFF. The V and J genes are TRBV19 and TRBJ1-1, with D possibly matching TRBD1 (5 bases). This CDR3 comprises 14 residues. The ends were cut back, 1 base at V and 5 bases at J, with 11 bases in the middle. Per germline, CDR1 LNHDA and CDR2 SQIVND (reference sequence).

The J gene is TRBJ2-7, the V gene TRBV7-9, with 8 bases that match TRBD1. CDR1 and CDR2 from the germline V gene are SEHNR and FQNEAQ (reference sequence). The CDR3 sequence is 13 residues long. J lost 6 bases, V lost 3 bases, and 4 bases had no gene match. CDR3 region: CASSLTGEAEQYF. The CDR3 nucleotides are TGTGCCAGCAGCTTGACAGGGGAGGCCGAGCAGTACTTC.